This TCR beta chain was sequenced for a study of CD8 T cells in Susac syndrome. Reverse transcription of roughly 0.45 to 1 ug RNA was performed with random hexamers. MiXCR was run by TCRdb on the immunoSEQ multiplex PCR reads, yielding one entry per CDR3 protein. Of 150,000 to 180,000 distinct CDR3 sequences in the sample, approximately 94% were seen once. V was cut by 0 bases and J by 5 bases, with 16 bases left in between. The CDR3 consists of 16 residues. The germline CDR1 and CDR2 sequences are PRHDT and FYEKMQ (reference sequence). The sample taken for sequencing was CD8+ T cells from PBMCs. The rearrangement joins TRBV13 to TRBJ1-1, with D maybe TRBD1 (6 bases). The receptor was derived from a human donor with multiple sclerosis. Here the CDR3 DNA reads TGTGCCAGCAGCTTAGGCCAGGGGAACCCTAGGACTGAAGCTTTCTTT. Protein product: CASSLGQGNPRTEAFF.